These 10 T cell receptor beta chains originate from one sample sequenced in a study of T cells in localized non-small cell lung cancer. The repertoire was sequenced with immunoSEQ multiplex PCR; TCRdb's copy has only in-frame clones and lacks some. The sample lists roughly 24,000 clones, roughly 90% seen once, with 22% in the top ten. The sample in question was peripheral blood, obtained before any cancer treatment. The receptors shown here come from a man aged 35-75 years with stage I squamous cell lung carcinoma.

The rearrangement joins TRBV6-6 to TRBJ1-3; the D is unclear. The ends were cut back, 1 base at V and 0 bases at J, with 10 bases in the middle. The CDR3 is 16 amino acids. The germline CDR1 and CDR2 sequences are MNHNY and SVGAGI (reference sequence). CDR3 sequence (DNA): TGTGCCAGCAGTTACTACCCCACCAACTCTGGAAACACCATATATTTT. It codes for CASSYYPTNSGNTIYF.

The chain couples TRBV4-3 to TRBJ2-3, with 8 bases fitting TRBD1. Germline CDR1 LGHNA, CDR2 YSLEER. V was clipped by 0 bases and J by 6 bases; unmatched bases: 11. The CDR3 runs to 17 residues. DNA for the CDR3: TGCGCCAGCAGCCAAGATACAGGCAGGGGGCGCTTGGATACGCAGTATTTT. This translates into CASSQDTGRGRLDTQYF.

This clone has a single count. V usage is TRBV19 and J usage is TRBJ2-7, with a tentative D call TRBD1 (6 bases). The CDR3 loop spans 14 amino acids. Germline CDR1 LNHDA, CDR2 SQIVND (reference sequence). The germline V and J ends were trimmed by 3 bases and 0 bases, with 9 bases remaining between them. The CDR3 DNA reads as TGTGCCAGTAGTATTGGACAGACCTCCTACGAGCAGTACTTC. Protein sequence: CASSIGQTSYEQYF.

This chain's CDR3 is CASSPGGNTEAFF. DNA of the CDR3: TGTGCCAGCAGCCCCGGGGGTAACACTGAAGCTTTCTTT. V is TRBV9 and J is TRBJ1-1, with D perhaps matching TRBD1 (5 bases). This CDR3 region has 13 residues. CDR1 is SGDLS, CDR2 YYNGEE, per germline. V dropped 4 bases and J dropped 2 bases, with 9 bases sitting between them.

V usage is TRBV19 and J usage is TRBJ1-2; TRBD1 might be the D (6 bases). The germline V and J ends were trimmed by 10 bases and 2 bases, with 17 bases remaining between them. The CDR3 runs 14 residues. The germline V gene encodes CDR1 LNHDA and CDR2 SQIVND (reference sequence). The CDR3 here is CATQVGGRNYGYTF. The CDR3 DNA is TGTGCCACACAAGTAGGGGGGCGCAACTATGGCTACACCTTC. The whole variable domain, remainder taken from reference TRBV19 and TRBJ1-2, is DGGITQSPKYLFRKEGQNVTLSCEQNLNHDAMYWYRQDPGQGLRLIYYSQIVNDFQKGDIAEGYSVSREKKESFPLTVTSAQKNPTAFYLCATQVGGRNYGYTFGSGTRLTVV.

V is TRBV27 and J is TRBJ2-3; 9 positions match TRBD2. Germline trimming cut 11 bases from V and 0 bases from J; bases unmatched to any gene: 9. Looked up from germline, CDR1 is MNHEY and CDR2 is SMNVEV (reference sequence). This CDR3 has 15 residues. DNA for the CDR3: TGTGCCGTGCTAGCGGGGCTTTCTAGCACAGATACGCAGTATTTT. This codes for CAVLAGLSSTDTQYF.

This chain uses TRBV6-6 with TRBJ2-2; TRBD1 might be the D (6 bases). The V gene's germline CDR1 is MNHNY and CDR2 SVGAGI (reference sequence). V was cut by 5 bases and J by 4 bases, with 14 bases left in between. The CDR3 covers 15 residues. The CDR3 DNA follows: TGTGCCAGCAGTCCCCAGGGGCCCCTCACCGGGGAGCTGTTTTTT. Protein sequence: CASSPQGPLTGELFF.

This chain links TRBV6-5 with TRBJ1-3; no clear D. The V end was cut by 4 bases, the J end by 1 base, with 5 bases between. The CDR3 runs to 13 residues. Germline CDR1 MNHEY, CDR2 SVGAGI. DNA for the CDR3: TGTGCCAGCAGTTCAGTGTCTGGAAACACCATATATTTT. Translation: CASSSVSGNTIYF.

The rearrangement uses TRBV13 and TRBJ2-6, with D perhaps matching TRBD2 (5 bases). The CDR3 consists of 17 residues. CDR1 PRHDT and CDR2 FYEKMQ come from the germline V gene (reference sequence). V was clipped by 4 bases and J by 4 bases, with 17 bases between them. CDR3 DNA sequence: TGTGCCAGCAGCTCAGATGGGGTTCCGGGAGGGGCCAACGTCCTGACTTTC. Translating gives CASSSDGVPGGANVLTF.

Sample share makes this clone medium-sized. V and J are TRBV30 and TRBJ1-1, with a possible D match to TRBD1 (5 bases). CDR1 is GTSNPN and CDR2 is SVGIG in the germline V gene (reference sequence). The V end lost 3 bases, the J end lost 7 bases, and 21 bases lay between the germline ends. This CDR3 contains 15 residues. CDR3 sequence: CAWSVDPSGTLEAFF. For the CDR3, the DNA is TGTGCCTGGAGCGTCGACCCTTCAGGGACCCTTGAAGCTTTCTTT.